Listed below are T cell receptor beta chains from one sample, sequenced in a study of T cell responses to AZD1222 COVID-19 vaccine. This table comes from immunoSEQ multiplex PCR, and its TCRdb copy is limited to in-frame clones, with some not included. The sample carries about 79,000 clones, 80% recorded once. The specimen comprised peripheral blood, sampled on day 0 of AZD1222 vaccination. These TCRs come from an adult in good health. The CDR3 runs from the conserved cysteine through the conserved F or W. A D gene is named only where the DNA matches it firmly. The listing skips clone size in some rows; elsewhere it reads once, few, many or a size class.

>TRBJ2-4|.|TRBV7-9|TRBD2
CASSPGLAGVNIQYF
TGTGCCAGCAGCCCCGGGCTAGCGGGGGTAAACATTCAGTACTTC
>TRBJ1-2|once|TRBV3-1/TRBV3-2|.
CASSLQGWGYTF
TGTGCCAGCAGCCTACAGGGTTGGGGCTACACCTTC
>TRBJ1-6|.|TRBV28|TRBD1
CASSFPGTGVWNSPLHF
TGTGCCAGCAGTTTCCCCGGGACAGGGGTTTGGAATTCACCCCTCCACTTT
>TRBJ1-6|.|TRBV5-6|.
CASSLDGSNNSPLHF
TGTGCCAGCAGCTTGGACGGCTCGAATAATTCACCCCTCCACTTT
>TRBJ1-3|once|TRBV19|TRBD1
CASSPGGNSGNTIYF
TGTGCCAGTAGTCCAGGGGGTAACTCTGGAAACACCATATATTTT
>TRBJ2-1|.|TRBV6-1|.
CASSQWRGPGHEQFF
TGTGCCAGCAGTCAGTGGAGGGGACCGGGACATGAGCAGTTCTTC
>TRBJ2-5|.|TRBV3-1/TRBV3-2|TRBD2
CASSQDLGLAGDETQYF
TGTGCCAGCAGCCAAGATTTGGGACTAGCGGGGGACGAGACCCAGTACTTC
>TRBJ2-7|.|TRBV10-3|.
CAISESQGRNEQYF
TGTGCCATCAGTGAGTCGCAGGGAAGGAACGAGCAGTACTTC
>TRBJ2-1|.|TRBV6-1|.
CASSESWGSYNEQFF
TGTGCCAGCAGTGAATCTTGGGGGTCCTACAATGAGCAGTTCTTC
>TRBJ1-4|.|TRBV12-2|.
CASCRSGQRLYEKLFF
TGTGCAAGTTGCCGATCCGGACAGAGACTTTATGAAAAACTGTTTTTT
>TRBJ2-7|once|TRBV19|.
CASSHRGGGYEQYF
TGTGCCAGTAGCCACCGGGGAGGGGGCTACGAGCAGTACTTC
>TRBJ1-4|few|TRBV5-1|.
CASSFSSFGEQLFF
TGCGCCAGCAGCTTTTCGTCCTTTGGGGAACAACTGTTTTTT
>TRBJ1-6|many|TRBV3-1/TRBV3-2|.
CASSQVVGAGSPLHF
TGTGCCAGCAGCCAAGTCGTGGGGGCAGGGTCACCCCTCCACTTT